Included here is one TCR beta chain sequence, with context. Its antigen is unidentified. The authors drew approximately 9 milliliters of peripheral blood from each donor. Trimming took off 1 base at V and 2 bases at J, with 7 bases between the two ends. The germline V gene has CDR1 LNHNV and CDR2 YYDKDF (reference sequence). The CDR3 totals 14 residues. Through a sample-barcoded 5' primer and a J-beta primer mix, a second PCR was run for roughly 7 to 12 cycles. TCRdb fed the 5' RACE reads into MiXCR, producing one record per CDR3 protein. In the table there are 1,500,000 or so distinct CDR3 sequences, 42% of which are singletons. This sample was taken from a study of blood T cells in healthy people across ages. Overall study findings and caveats: A strong correlation was seen between TCR beta diversity and naive T cell percentage.

The receptor was derived from a woman aged 18-29 years in good health. The chain uses TRBV15 and TRBJ2-3; D gene unclear. The source material was blood. CDR3 protein: CATSRGGNTDTQYF. CDR3 nucleotides: TGTGCCACCAGCAGAGGGGGTAACACAGATACGCAGTATTTT.